A single sample gave rise to the 4 T cell receptor beta chains below, sequenced in a study of blood T cell repertoires in COVID-19. Sequencing used immunoSEQ multiplex PCR; TCRdb keeps in-frame clones, though not all of them. The sample includes about 76,000 clones, 80% to 90% seen only once; the top ten take 11%. Input material: peripheral blood. The receptors here all came from a man in his fifties or sixties with COVID-19, enrolled during active disease.

This chain joins TRBV3-1 (or the pseudogene TRBV3-2) and TRBJ2-7; maybe TRBD2 (5 bases). The CDR3 has 13 amino acids. Between the trimmed V and J ends, which lost 5 bases and 2 bases, there was a span of 10 bases. Germline CDR1 and CDR2: LGHDT and YNNKEL (reference sequence). Here the CDR3 DNA reads TGTGCCAGCAGCGCACACGGGACCTACGAGCAGTACTTC. It specifies CASSAHGTYEQYF.

The gene calls are TRBV5-4 and TRBJ2-2; tentatively, D is TRBD1 (6 bases). The V end was cut by 4 bases, the J end by 4 bases, with 17 bases between. CDR1 and CDR2 from the germline V gene are SGHNT and YYREEE (reference sequence). The CDR3 loop spans 16 amino acids. CDR3 sequence reads: CASSRGQTRVTGELFF. The CDR3 DNA sequence: TGTGCCAGCAGCCGTGGACAGACGAGAGTCACCGGGGAGCTGTTTTTT.

The genes are TRBV3-1 (or the pseudogene TRBV3-2) and TRBJ2-7; TRBD2 matches 11 bases. This CDR3 is built from 13 residues. Germline lookup yields CDR1 LGHDT and CDR2 YNNKEL (reference sequence). The junction had 3 bases not matched to a gene; V was cut back by 11 bases and J by 0 bases. CDR3 region: CAFGTSGSYEQYF. DNA of the CDR3: TGTGCCTTTGGGACTAGCGGCTCCTACGAGCAGTACTTC.

The chain carries TRBV29-1 and TRBJ2-3; TRBD1 matches at 9 bases. The ends lost 3 bases at V and 4 bases at J; junction bases unmatched: 8. Germline lookup yields CDR1 SQVTM and CDR2 ANQGSEA. The CDR3 consists of 15 residues. Here the CDR3 DNA reads TGCAGCGTTGAGCCGACCGGGACAGGGTCAGATACGCAGTATTTT. Amino acids: CSVEPTGTGSDTQYF.